The clone carrying this T cell receptor (beta chain) was detected many times. What it binds is not known. These data originate in a study of regulatory T cells in long-lasting Graves disease. Whole-study findings and limits: Accuracy might have suffered from few samples.

Time point: persistent/refractory GD, antithyroid drugs over 5 years with positive TRAb. Making the TCR library involved RNA that had been extracted from PBMCs. Library construction for TCR beta used iRepertoire HTBI primers and Arm-PCR of CDR3 regions. TCRdb re-derived calls from the multiplex PCR reads in MiXCR, one entry per CDR3 protein. The profile shows hundreds of thousands of distinct CDR3 sequences, 20% to 25% of them singletons. The source material was peripheral blood mononuclear cells (PBMCs), sampled when the disease was refractory, from a patient treated with antithyroid drugs. The receptor was isolated from a female donor with Graves disease.

The CDR3 region has the DNA TGTGCCAGCAGGTCCGGGACAGGGAATCGCGAGCAGTACTTC. It is translated as CASRSGTGNREQYF. The chain is built from TRBV12-3 or TRBV12-4 and TRBJ2-7; 9 positions agree with TRBD1. V shed 6 bases, J shed 6 bases, and the junction held 9 bases outside the gene matches. The CDR3 contains 14 residues.